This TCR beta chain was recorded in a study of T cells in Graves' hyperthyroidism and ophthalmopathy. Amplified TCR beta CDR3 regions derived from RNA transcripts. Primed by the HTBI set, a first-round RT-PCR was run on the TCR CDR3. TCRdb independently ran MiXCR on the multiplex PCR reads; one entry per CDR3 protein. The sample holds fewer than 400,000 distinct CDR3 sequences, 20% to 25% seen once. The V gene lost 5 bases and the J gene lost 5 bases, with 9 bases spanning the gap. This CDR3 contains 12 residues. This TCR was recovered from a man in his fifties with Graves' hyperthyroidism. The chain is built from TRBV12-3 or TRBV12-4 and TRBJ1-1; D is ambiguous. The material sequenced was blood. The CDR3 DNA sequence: TGTGCCAGCAGTCGGATGAGTACTGAAGCTTTCTTT. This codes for CASSRMSTEAFF.